This TCR beta chain was recorded in a study of OX40 agonist ivuxolimab in advanced cancers. The wider study: Averaging 60 years in age, with a range of about 23 to 79, the cohort was around 83% male. General study points: Clonal expansion from baseline to week 6 occurred in both CD4+ and CD8+ T cells.

Profiling relied on immunoSEQ multiplex PCR, and the TCRdb table lists in-frame clones only, not all of them. The data contain tens of thousands of clones, around nine tenths of them seen just once; the ten biggest clones take up 9.6%. On this clone: Antigen specificity is unknown.

This specimen consisted of CD4+ or CD8+ T cells sorted from blood, obtained in a trial of the OX40 agonist ivuxolimab. The receptor was isolated from an adult with an advanced solid tumor such as melanoma, head and neck, liver or kidney cancer.

Written as DNA, the CDR3 is TGTGCCAGCAGCCTTCATGCAACTAATGAAAAACTGTTTTTT. This gives the protein CASSLHATNEKLFF. This chain uses TRBV7-9 with TRBJ1-4; D gene unclear. The CDR3 length is 14 residues. The V end lost 5 bases, the J end lost 0 bases, and 7 bases lay between the germline ends. The V gene's germline CDR1 is SEHNR and CDR2 FQNEAQ (reference sequence).